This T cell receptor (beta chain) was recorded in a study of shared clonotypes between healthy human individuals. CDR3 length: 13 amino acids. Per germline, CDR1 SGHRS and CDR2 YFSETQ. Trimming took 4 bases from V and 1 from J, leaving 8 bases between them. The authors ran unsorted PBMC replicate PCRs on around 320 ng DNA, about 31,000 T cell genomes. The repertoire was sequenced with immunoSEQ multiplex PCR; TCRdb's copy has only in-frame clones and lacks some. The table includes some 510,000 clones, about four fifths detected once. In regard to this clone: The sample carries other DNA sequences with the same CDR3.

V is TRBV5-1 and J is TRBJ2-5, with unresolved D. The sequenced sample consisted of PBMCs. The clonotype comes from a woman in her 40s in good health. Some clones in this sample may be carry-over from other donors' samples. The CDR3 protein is CASSPDPQETQYF. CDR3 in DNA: TGCGCCAGCAGCCCGGACCCCCAAGAGACCCAGTACTTC.